This T cell receptor (beta chain) was sequenced during a study of blood T cell repertoires in COVID-19. At the level of the study: Samples taken during acute and convalescent COVID-19 were collected in the United States, Italy and Spain.

Under the authors' procedure: Estimation of nucleated cell counts was performed using reference gene primer amplification. Measured with immunoSEQ multiplex PCR; TCRdb has only the in-frame clones, and not every one. Clone size and the V and J calls come from that table; the DNA yielded D and trimming. In the table there are fewer than 250,000 clones, about 83% of which are singletons. V lost 0 bases and J lost 7, with 22 bases in between. The CDR3 consists of 17 residues. The V gene's germline CDR1 is SGHDT and CDR2 YYEEEE. The clonotype comes from a woman in her thirties or forties who had recovered from COVID-19. The chain recombines TRBV5-6 with TRBJ1-2, with D maybe TRBD1 (6 bases). Sequencing input: PBMCs or T cells enriched from blood (not recorded which). CDR3 sequence (DNA): TGTGCCAGCAGCTTGGGTATGAGACAGGTGGGTCGAGGTGGCTACACCTTC. Its protein product is CASSLGMRQVGRGGYTF.